A single T cell receptor beta chain is shown here with its context. Sequenced by immunoSEQ multiplex PCR; TCRdb stores in-frame clones only, minus some. The sample lists some 99,000 clones, around 81% occurring once. These data are taken from a study of blood T cell repertoires in COVID-19. The clonotype comes from a human donor in a cohort sampled during active or convalescent COVID-19. Source material: peripheral blood.

CDR3: CASSQASTGSRDEGPEKLFF. In nucleotides, the CDR3 is TGTGCCAGCAGCCAGGCTTCCACAGGGTCTCGGGATGAGGGGCCTGAAAAACTGTTTTTT. The V call is TRBV3-1 (or the pseudogene TRBV3-2), the J call TRBJ1-4, with D perhaps matching TRBD1 (6 bases). This CDR3 has 20 residues. Germline CDR1 reads LGHDT; CDR2 reads YNNKEL (reference sequence). Trimming removed 3 bases at V and 7 bases at J, with 30 bases between.